The sequence of this T cell receptor beta chain was determined in a study of breast tumors, draining lymph nodes, adjacent tissues. With V trimmed by 6 bases and J by 1 base, 8 bases remained unmatched. CDR3 length: 16 amino acids. Whole-study results and caveats: Data only fit, rather than demonstrated, lymph node origin of most tumor T cells.

Axillary draining lymph nodes of breast cancer patients supplied the node samples. TCRdb re-derived calls from the multiplex PCR reads in MiXCR, one entry per CDR3 protein. The sample shows roughly 130,000 distinct CDR3 sequences, just under 20% of them seen only once. This clonotype occurred many times. Its antigen is not known. This chain joins TRBV12-3 or TRBV12-4 and TRBJ2-3; 9 nucleotides match TRBD2. This TCR was sampled from a female donor with breast cancer. Some clones in this sample may be carry-over from other donors' samples. Material: axillary lymph node tissue. For the CDR3, the DNA is TGTGCCAGCAGACTGGCGGTAGCGGGGGGCACAGATACGCAGTATTTT. It encodes CASRLAVAGGTDTQYF.